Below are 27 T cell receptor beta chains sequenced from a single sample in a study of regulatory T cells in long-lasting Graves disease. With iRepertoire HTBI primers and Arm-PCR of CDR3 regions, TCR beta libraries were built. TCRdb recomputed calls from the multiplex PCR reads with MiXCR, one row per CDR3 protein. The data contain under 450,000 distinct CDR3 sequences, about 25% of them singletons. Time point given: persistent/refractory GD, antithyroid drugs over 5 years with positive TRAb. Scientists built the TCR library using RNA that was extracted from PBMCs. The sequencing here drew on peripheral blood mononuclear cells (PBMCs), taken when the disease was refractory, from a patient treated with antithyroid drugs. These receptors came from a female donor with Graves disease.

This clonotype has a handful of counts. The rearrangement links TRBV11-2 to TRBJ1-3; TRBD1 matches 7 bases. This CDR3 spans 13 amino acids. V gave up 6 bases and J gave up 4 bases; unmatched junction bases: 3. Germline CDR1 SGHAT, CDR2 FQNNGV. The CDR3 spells CASRATGGNTIYF. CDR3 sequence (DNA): TGTGCCAGCAGGGCGACAGGGGGAAACACCATATATTTT.

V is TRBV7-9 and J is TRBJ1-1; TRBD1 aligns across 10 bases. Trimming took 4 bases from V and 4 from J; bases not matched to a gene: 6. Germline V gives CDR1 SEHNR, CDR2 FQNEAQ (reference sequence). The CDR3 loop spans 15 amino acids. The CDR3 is CASSSWTGGGTEAFF. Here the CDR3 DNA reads TGTGCCAGCAGCTCATGGACAGGGGGGGGCACTGAAGCTTTCTTT.

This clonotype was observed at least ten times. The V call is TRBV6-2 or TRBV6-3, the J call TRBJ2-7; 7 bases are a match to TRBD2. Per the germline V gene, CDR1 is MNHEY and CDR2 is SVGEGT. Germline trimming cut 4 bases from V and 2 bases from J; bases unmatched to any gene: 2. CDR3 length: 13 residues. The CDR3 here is CASSFSGTYEQYF. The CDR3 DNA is TGTGCCAGCAGTTTCAGCGGGACCTACGAGCAGTACTTC.

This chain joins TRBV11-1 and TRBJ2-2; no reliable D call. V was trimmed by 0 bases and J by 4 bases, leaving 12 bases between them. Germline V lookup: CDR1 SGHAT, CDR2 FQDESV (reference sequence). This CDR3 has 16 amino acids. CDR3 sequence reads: CASSLALTSPTGELFF. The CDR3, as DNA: TGTGCCAGCAGCTTAGCCCTTACCTCTCCCACCGGGGAGCTGTTTTTT.

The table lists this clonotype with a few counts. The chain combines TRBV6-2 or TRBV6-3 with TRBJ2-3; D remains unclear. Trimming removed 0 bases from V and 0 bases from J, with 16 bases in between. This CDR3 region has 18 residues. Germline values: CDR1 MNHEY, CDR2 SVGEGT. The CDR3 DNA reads TGTGCCAGCAGTTACTCTAGGCCCAACGGATTCAGCACAGATACGCAGTATTTT. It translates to CASSYSRPNGFSTDTQYF.

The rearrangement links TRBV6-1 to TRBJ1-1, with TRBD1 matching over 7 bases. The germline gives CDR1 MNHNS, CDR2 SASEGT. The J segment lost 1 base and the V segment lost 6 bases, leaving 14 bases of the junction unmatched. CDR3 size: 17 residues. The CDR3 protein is CASSAARGLGGNTEAFF. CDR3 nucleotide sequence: TGTGCCAGCAGCGCTGCTAGGGGGCTAGGGGGGAACACTGAAGCTTTCTTT.

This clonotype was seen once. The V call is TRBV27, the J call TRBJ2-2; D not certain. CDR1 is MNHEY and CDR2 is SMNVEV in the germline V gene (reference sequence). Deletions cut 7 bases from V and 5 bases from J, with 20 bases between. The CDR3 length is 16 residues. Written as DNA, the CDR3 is TGTGCCAGCACCATTACGGGCGGAGCTCTTACCGGGGAGCTGTTTTTT. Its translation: CASTITGGALTGELFF.

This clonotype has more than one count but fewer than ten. CDR3 sequence (DNA): TGTGCCAGCAGTGAAAAACAGGTGAAGACCGGGGAGCTGTTTTTT. Encoded protein: CASSEKQVKTGELFF. The rearrangement links TRBV6-1 to TRBJ2-2, with a possible D match to TRBD1 (5 bases). With 2 bases removed from V and 5 bases from J, the gap between germline ends came to 12 bases. Germline loops: CDR1 MNHNS, CDR2 SASEGT. The CDR3 totals 15 residues.

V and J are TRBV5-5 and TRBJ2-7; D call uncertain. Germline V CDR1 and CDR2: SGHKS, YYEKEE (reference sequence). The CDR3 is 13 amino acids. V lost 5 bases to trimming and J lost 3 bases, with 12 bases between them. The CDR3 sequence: CASSSYGFYEQYF. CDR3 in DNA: TGTGCCAGCAGTAGCTATGGGTTCTACGAGCAGTACTTC.

CDR3 sequence reads: CASSPVLVTYEQYF. The CDR3, as DNA: TGCGCCAGCAGCCCAGTTCTGGTCACCTACGAGCAGTACTTC. The chain is built from TRBV4-1 and TRBJ2-7; D call uncertain. The CDR3 length is 14 residues. Trimming pared 4 bases from V and 2 bases from J, leaving 12 bases between. In germline, CDR1 is MGHRA, CDR2 YSYEKL.

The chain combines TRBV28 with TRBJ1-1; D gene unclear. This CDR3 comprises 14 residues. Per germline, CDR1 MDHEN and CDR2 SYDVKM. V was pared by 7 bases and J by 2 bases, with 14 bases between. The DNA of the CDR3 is TGTGCCAGCACCCCCCGAGGGTACAACACTGAAGCTTTCTTT. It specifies CASTPRGYNTEAFF.

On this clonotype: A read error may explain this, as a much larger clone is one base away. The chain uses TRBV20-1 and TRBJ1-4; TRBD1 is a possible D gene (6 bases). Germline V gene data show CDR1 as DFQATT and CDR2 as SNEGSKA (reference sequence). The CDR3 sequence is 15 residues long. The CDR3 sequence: CSARDQTGPNEKLLF. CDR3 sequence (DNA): TGCAGTGCTAGAGACCAGACAGGACCTAATGAAAAACTGCTTTTT.

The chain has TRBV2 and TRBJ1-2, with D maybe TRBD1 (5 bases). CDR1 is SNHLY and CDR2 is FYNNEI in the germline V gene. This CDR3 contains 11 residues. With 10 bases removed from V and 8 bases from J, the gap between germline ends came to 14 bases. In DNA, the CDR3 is TGTGCCACCCAGGGAGTAAAAGGCTACACCTTC. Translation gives CATQGVKGYTF.

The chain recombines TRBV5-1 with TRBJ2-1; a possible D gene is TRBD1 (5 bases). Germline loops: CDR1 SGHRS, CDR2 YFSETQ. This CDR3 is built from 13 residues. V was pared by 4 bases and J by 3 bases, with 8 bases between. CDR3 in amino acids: CASSIDSYNEQFF. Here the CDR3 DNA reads TGCGCCAGCAGCATCGACAGCTACAATGAGCAGTTCTTC. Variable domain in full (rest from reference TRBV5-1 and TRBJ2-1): KAGVTQTPRYLIKTRGQQVTLSCSPISGHRSVSWYQQTPGQGLQFLFEYFSETQRNKGNFPGRFSGRQFSNSRSEMNVSTLELGDSALYLCASSIDSYNEQFFGPGTRLTVL.

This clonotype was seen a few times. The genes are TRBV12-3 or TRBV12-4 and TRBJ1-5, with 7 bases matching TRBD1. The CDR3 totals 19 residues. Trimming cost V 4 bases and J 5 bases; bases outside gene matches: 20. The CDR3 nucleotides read TGTGCCAGCAGTTCCAAGGACAGGCGGCTCTTTAGGGCGGATCAGCCCCAGCATTTT. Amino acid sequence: CASSSKDRRLFRADQPQHF.

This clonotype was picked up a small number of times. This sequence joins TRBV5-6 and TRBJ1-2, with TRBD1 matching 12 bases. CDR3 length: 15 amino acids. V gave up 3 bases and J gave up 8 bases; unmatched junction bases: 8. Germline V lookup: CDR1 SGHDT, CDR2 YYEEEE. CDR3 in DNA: TGTGCCAGCAGCTGGAGTGGGACAGGGGGCGTCGGCTACACCTTC. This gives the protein CASSWSGTGGVGYTF.

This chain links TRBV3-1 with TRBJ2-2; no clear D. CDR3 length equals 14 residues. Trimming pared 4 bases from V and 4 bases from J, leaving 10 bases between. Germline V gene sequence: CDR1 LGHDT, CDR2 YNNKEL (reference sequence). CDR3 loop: CASSPETGTGELFF. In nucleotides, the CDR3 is TGTGCCAGCAGCCCGGAGACGGGCACCGGGGAGCTGTTTTTT.

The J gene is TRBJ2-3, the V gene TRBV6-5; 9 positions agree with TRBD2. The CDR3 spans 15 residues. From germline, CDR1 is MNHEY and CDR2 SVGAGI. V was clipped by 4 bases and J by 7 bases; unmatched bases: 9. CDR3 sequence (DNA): TGTGCCAGCAGTTCGTTGGTAGCGGGAGTGAATACGCAGTATTTT. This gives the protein CASSSLVAGVNTQYF.

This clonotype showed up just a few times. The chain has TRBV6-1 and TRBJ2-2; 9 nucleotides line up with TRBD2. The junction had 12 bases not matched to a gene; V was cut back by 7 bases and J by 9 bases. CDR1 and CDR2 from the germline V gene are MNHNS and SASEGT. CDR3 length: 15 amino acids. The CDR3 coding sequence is TGTGCCAGCAAAGAACCCCTAGCGGGGATCCGGGAGCTGTTTTTT. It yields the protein CASKEPLAGIRELFF.

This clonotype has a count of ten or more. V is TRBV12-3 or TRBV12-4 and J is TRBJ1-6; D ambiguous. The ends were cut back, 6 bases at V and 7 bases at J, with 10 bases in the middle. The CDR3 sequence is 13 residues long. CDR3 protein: CASRLLTNSPLHF. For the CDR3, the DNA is TGTGCCAGCAGGCTCCTCACAAATTCACCCCTCCACTTT.

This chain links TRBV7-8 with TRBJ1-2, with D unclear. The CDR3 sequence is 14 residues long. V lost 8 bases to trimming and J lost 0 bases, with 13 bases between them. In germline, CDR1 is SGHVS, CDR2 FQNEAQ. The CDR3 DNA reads TGTGCCAGCGCTAGACTCGGGACTAACTATGGCTACACCTTC. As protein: CASARLGTNYGYTF.

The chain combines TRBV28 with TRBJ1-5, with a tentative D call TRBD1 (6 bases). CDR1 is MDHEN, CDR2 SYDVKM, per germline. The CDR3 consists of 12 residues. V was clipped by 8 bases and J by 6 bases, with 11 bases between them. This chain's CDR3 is CASHRVSQPQHF. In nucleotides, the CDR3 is TGTGCCAGCCACAGGGTTAGTCAGCCCCAGCATTTT.

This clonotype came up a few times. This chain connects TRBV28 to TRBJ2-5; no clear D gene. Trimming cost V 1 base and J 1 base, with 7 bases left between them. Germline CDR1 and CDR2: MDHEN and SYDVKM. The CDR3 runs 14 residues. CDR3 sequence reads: CASSLFSSQETQYF. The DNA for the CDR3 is TGTGCCAGCAGTTTATTTAGCAGCCAAGAGACCCAGTACTTC.

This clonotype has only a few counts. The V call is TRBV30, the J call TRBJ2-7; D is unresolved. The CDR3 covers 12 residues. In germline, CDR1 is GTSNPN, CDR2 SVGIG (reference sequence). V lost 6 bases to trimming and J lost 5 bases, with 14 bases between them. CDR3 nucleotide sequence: TGTGCCTGCACCCCAGCCGTTAACGAGCAGTACTTC. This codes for CACTPAVNEQYF.

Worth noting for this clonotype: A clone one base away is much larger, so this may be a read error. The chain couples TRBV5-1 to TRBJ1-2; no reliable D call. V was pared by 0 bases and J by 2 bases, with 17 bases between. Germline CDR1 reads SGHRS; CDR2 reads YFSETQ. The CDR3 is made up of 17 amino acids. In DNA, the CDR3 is TGCGCCAGCAGCTTGGGGGCATGGTCGGCGGAGAACTATGGCTACACCTTC. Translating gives CASSLGAWSAENYGYTF. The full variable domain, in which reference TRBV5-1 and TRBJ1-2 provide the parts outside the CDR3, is KAGVTQTPRYLIKTRGQQVTLSCSPISGHRSVSWYQQTPGQGLQFLFEYFSETQRNKGNFPGRFSGRQFSNSRSEMNVSTLELGDSALYLCASSLGAWSAENYGYTFGSGTRLTVV.

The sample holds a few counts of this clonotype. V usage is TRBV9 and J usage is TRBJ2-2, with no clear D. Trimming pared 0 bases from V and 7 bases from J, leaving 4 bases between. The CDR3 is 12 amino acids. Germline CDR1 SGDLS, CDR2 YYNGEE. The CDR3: CASSVVFGELFF. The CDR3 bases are TGTGCCAGCAGCGTAGTGTTCGGGGAGCTGTTTTTT. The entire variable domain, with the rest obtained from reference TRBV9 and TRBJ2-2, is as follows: DSGVTQTPKHLITATGQRVTLRCSPRSGDLSVYWYQQSLDQGLQFLIQYYNGEERAKGNILERFSAQQFPDLHSELNLSSLELGDSALYFCASSVVFGELFFGEGSRLTVL.

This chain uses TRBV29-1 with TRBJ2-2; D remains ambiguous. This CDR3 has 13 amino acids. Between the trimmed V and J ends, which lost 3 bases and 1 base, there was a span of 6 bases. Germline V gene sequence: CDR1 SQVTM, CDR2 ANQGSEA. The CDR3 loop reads CSVDEKNTGELFF. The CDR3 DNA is TGCAGCGTTGACGAGAAGAACACCGGGGAGCTGTTTTTT.